This T cell receptor (beta chain) came from a study of T cell responses to AZD1222 COVID-19 vaccine. Overall study results and limits: Clonal diversity was possibly underestimated, and white British individuals and females predominated among donors.

Clones were sequenced by immunoSEQ multiplex PCR, and TCRdb holds only the in-frame ones, with some missing. The sample consists of 150,000 to 200,000 clones, just under 90% of them appearing once. As regards this clone: Antigen: not known.

Trimming shortened V by 2 bases and J by 3 bases, and 2 bases separated the two germline ends. CDR1 and CDR2 from the germline V gene are SNHLY and FYNNEI. CDR3 length: 12 residues. This specimen consisted of peripheral blood, obtained on day 0 of AZD1222 vaccination. The rearrangement joins TRBV2 to TRBJ1-3; D remains ambiguous. This receptor was taken from an adult in good health. CDR3 sequence: CASSEYGNTIYF. Written as DNA, the CDR3 is TGTGCCAGCAGTGAATATGGAAACACCATATATTTT.